Sequencing of this T cell receptor beta chain was carried out in a study of response to subunit inactivated influenza vaccine. Each CDR3 protein is one row after TCRdb ran MiXCR on the RT-PCR reads. The sample has about 190,000 distinct CDR3 sequences; under 15% are singletons. This clonotype was seen more than once but under ten times. As yet, its antigen is unknown. Study results and limitations: Authors suggested that a seasonal influenza vaccination recruits few new T cells each time.

The CDR3 has 13 amino acids. V gave up 6 bases and J gave up 8 bases, with 16 bases separating them. This receptor was identified in a man aged 50-60 years who received an inactivated influenza vaccine. This chain uses TRBV12-3 or TRBV12-4 with TRBJ1-2; tentative D call: TRBD1 (5 bases). Specimen: CD8+ T cells sorted from PBMCs, collected 4 to 6 days after vaccination. The CDR3 DNA is TGTGCCAGCAGGTACGGGACTGCCGGCGGCTACACCTTC. Its protein product is CASRYGTAGGYTF.